Below, one T cell receptor beta chain is given with its context. Antigen unknown. The sample holds other DNA sequences that translate to the same CDR3. Trimming cost V 7 bases and J 3 bases; bases outside gene matches: 8. The CDR3 spans 15 residues. CDR1 and CDR2 from the germline V gene are LGHNA and YNFKEQ. In the PCR, 60 Vbeta and 13 Jbeta primers were used. The table came from immunoSEQ multiplex PCR; TCRdb's copy has only in-frame clones and leaves some out. This table has under 250,000 clones, 78% appearing once. These data belong to a study of cytomegalovirus exposure and HLA in healthy donors. Study context: Out of 180 million or so T cells, an earlier analysis found roughly 100 million unique TCR beta sequences in total.

Study-wide findings and caveats: Per published accounts, TCR beta sequences correctly predicted the HLA-A and HLA-B alleles of most subjects. Later analysis indicated greater clonal expansion among HLA-associated TCR beta chains than among equally common other chains.

The sequence derives from a male donor in good health and CMV-seronegative. This chain joins TRBV4-2 and TRBJ1-5; 8 nucleotides agree with TRBD1. The source material was PBMCs. The CDR3 sequence is CASTQGARDNQPQHF. The CDR3 DNA reads TGTGCCAGCACTCAGGGGGCGCGTGACAATCAGCCCCAGCATTTT.